Listed below are T cell receptor beta chains from one sample, sequenced in a study of blood T cell repertoires in COVID-19. Here immunoSEQ multiplex PCR was the method, and the copy in TCRdb shows in-frame clones only, minus some. The top ten hold roughly 16% of the sample, which has under 300,000 clones, just over 85% seen once. The sample taken for sequencing was PBMCs or T cells enriched from blood (not recorded which). The receptors originated from a man younger than 35 who had recovered from COVID-19. CDR3s include the opening cysteine and the closing phenylalanine or tryptophan. The order of the fields is CDR3 length, clone size, V gene, J gene, D gene, CDR3 protein, CDR3 DNA. The D gene is left open where the match is weak. Clone size is stated in some rows and not others, as once, few, many or a class when expanded.

length: 14; size: .; V: TRBV11-2; J: TRBJ2-5; D: TRBD2; CDR3: CASSKLADQETQYF; DNA: TGTGCCAGCAGCAAGCTAGCGGACCAAGAGACCCAGTACTTC
length: 15; size: once; V: TRBV24-1; J: TRBJ2-7; D: TRBD2; CDR3: CATSDLLAGVEEQYF; DNA: TGTGCCACCAGTGATTTACTAGCGGGAGTAGAAGAGCAGTACTTC
length: 17; size: .; V: TRBV4-1; J: TRBJ1-3; D: .; CDR3: CASSQDGGRRRGNTIYF; DNA: TGCGCCAGCAGCCAAGATGGGGGCCGTCGCCGTGGAAACACCATATATTTT
length: 13; size: .; V: TRBV29-1; J: TRBJ2-3; D: .; CDR3: CSVSLPGTDTQYF; DNA: TGCAGCGTTAGCCTTCCGGGGACAGATACGCAGTATTTT
length: 13; size: .; V: TRBV9; J: TRBJ2-1; D: .; CDR3: CASSVGRGHEQFF; DNA: TGTGCCAGCAGCGTAGGCAGGGGACATGAGCAGTTCTTC
length: 13; size: .; V: TRBV6-4; J: TRBJ2-1; D: .; CDR3: CASSASTNNEQFF; DNA: TGTGCCAGCAGTGCATCGACAAACAATGAGCAGTTCTTC
length: 15; size: .; V: TRBV6-5; J: TRBJ2-7; D: .; CDR3: CASSYSRQGFNEQYF; DNA: TGTGCCAGCAGTTACTCGAGGCAGGGATTCAACGAGCAGTACTTC
length: 11; size: .; V: TRBV20-1; J: TRBJ2-1; D: .; CDR3: CSANSVNEQFF; DNA: TGCAGTGCTAATTCCGTCAATGAGCAGTTCTTC
length: 14; size: .; V: TRBV27; J: TRBJ2-3; D: .; CDR3: CASSLAWGTDTQYF; DNA: TGTGCCAGCAGCCTAGCGTGGGGCACAGATACGCAGTATTTT
length: 12; size: .; V: TRBV27; J: TRBJ1-4; D: .; CDR3: CASSRSNEKLFF; DNA: TGTGCCAGCTCGAGGTCTAATGAAAAACTGTTTTTT
length: 14; size: .; V: TRBV19; J: TRBJ2-1; D: TRBD1; CDR3: CASSRGTGLDEQFF; DNA: TGTGCCAGTAGTAGGGGGACAGGGCTCGATGAGCAGTTCTTC
length: 16; size: .; V: TRBV5-1; J: TRBJ2-3; D: TRBD2; CDR3: CASSLSTSGRADTQYF; DNA: TGCGCCAGCAGCTTAAGCACTAGCGGGAGGGCAGATACGCAGTATTTT
length: 14; size: .; V: TRBV27; J: TRBJ1-2; D: .; CDR3: CASSPRGMGYGYTF; DNA: TGTGCCAGCAGTCCGCGGGGAATGGGCTATGGCTACACCTTC
length: 14; size: .; V: TRBV28; J: TRBJ2-7; D: TRBD1; CDR3: CASSLLGTGGNEYF; DNA: TGTGCCAGCAGTTTATTGGGGACAGGGGGGAATGAGTACTTC
length: 17; size: .; V: TRBV24-1; J: TRBJ1-2; D: TRBD1; CDR3: CATSVVRSRTGGGGYTF; DNA: TGTGCCACCAGTGTAGTCCGCTCCCGGACAGGGGGCGGTGGCTACACCTTC
length: 14; size: .; V: TRBV5-4; J: TRBJ2-6; D: .; CDR3: CASREGFGANVLTF; DNA: TGTGCCAGCAGGGAGGGATTTGGGGCCAACGTCCTGACTTTC
length: 16; size: .; V: TRBV27; J: TRBJ2-1; D: TRBD2; CDR3: CASSRPTSGSNSEQFF; DNA: TGTGCCAGCAGCAGACCTACTAGCGGGAGCAATAGTGAGCAGTTCTTC
length: 15; size: .; V: TRBV6-5; J: TRBJ1-2; D: .; CDR3: CASSYDRIPYYGYTF; DNA: TGTGCCAGCAGTTACGACAGAATCCCTTACTATGGCTACACCTTC
length: 11; size: .; V: TRBV29-1; J: TRBJ1-1; D: .; CDR3: CSAGGHTEAFF; DNA: TGCAGCGCCGGAGGCCACACTGAAGCTTTCTTT
length: 17; size: .; V: TRBV19; J: TRBJ1-2; D: TRBD1; CDR3: CASSIDSVQGALDGYTF; DNA: TGTGCCAGTAGTATAGATTCCGTCCAGGGGGCGTTGGATGGCTACACCTTC
length: 13; size: .; V: TRBV2; J: TRBJ1-2; D: TRBD1; CDR3: CASTSGGLNGYTF; DNA: TGTGCCAGCACTTCAGGGGGTCTTAATGGCTACACCTTC
length: 15; size: few; V: TRBV2; J: TRBJ1-4; D: TRBD1; CDR3: CASSGQGGINEKLFF; DNA: TGTGCCAGCAGTGGACAGGGAGGCATTAATGAAAAACTGTTTTTT
length: 16; size: .; V: TRBV4-1; J: TRBJ2-1; D: TRBD2; CDR3: CASSRRLAGDYNEQFF; DNA: TGCGCCAGCAGCCGCCGACTAGCGGGAGATTACAATGAGCAGTTCTTC
length: 17; size: .; V: TRBV12-2; J: TRBJ1-3; D: .; CDR3: CASRLIRRHWRGNTIYF; DNA: TGTGCAAGTCGCTTAATCAGGAGGCACTGGCGGGGAAACACCATATATTTT
length: 13; size: .; V: TRBV6-1; J: TRBJ1-4; D: TRBD1; CDR3: CASSEDRTEKLFF; DNA: TGTGCCAGCAGTGAGGACAGGACTGAAAAACTGTTTTTT
length: 13; size: .; V: TRBV7-8; J: TRBJ1-6; D: .; CDR3: CASSFSENSPLHF; DNA: TGTGCCAGCAGCTTTTCCGAGAATTCACCCCTCCACTTT